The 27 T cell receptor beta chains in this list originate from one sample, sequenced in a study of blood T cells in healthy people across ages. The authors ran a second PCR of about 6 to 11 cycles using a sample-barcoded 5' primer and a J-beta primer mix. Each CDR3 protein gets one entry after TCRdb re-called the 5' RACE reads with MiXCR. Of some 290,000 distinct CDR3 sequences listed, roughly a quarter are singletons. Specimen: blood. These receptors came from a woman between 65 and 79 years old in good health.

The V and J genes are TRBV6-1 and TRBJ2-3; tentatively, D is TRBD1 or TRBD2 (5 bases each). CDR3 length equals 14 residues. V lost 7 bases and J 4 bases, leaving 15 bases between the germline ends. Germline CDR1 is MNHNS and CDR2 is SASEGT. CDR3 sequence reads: CASTREPRPDTQYF. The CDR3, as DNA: TGTGCCAGCACCAGGGAGCCCCGCCCAGATACGCAGTATTTT.

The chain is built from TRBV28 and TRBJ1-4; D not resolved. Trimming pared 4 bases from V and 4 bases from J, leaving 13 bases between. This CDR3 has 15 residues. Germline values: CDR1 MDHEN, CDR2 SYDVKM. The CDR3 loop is CASSSFGGYNEKLFF. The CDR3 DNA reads TGTGCCAGCAGTTCCTTCGGCGGGTATAATGAAAAACTGTTTTTT.

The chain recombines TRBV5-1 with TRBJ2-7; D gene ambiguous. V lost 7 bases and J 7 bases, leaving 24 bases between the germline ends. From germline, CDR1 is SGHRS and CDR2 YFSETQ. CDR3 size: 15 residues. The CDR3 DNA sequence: TGCGCCAGCGGATCCTTTGCAGGCACTCCTGGGGAGCAGTACTTC. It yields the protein CASGSFAGTPGEQYF. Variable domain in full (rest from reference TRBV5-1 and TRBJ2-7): KAGVTQTPRYLIKTRGQQVTLSCSPISGHRSVSWYQQTPGQGLQFLFEYFSETQRNKGNFPGRFSGRQFSNSRSEMNVSTLELGDSALYLCASGSFAGTPGEQYFGPGTRLTVT.

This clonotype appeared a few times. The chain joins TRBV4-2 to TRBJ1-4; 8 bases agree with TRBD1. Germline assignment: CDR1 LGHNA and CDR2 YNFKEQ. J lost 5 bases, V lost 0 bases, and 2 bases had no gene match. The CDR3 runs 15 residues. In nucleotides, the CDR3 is TGTGCCAGCAGCCAAGAGGACAGGGAGAATGAAAAACTGTTTTTT. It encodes CASSQEDRENEKLFF.

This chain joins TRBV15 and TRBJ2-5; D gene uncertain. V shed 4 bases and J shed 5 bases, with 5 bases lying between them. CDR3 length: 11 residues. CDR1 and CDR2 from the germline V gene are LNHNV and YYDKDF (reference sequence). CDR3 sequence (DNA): TGTGCCACCAGCATGGGCGAGACCCAGTACTTC. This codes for CATSMGETQYF.

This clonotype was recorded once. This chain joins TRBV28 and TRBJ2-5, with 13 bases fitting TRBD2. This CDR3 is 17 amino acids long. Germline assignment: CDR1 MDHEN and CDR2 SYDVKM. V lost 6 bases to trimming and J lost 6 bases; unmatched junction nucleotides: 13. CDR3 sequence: CASSRRFGTSGKKTQYF. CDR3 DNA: TGTGCCAGCAGCCGTCGCTTTGGGACTAGCGGGAAGAAGACCCAGTACTTC.

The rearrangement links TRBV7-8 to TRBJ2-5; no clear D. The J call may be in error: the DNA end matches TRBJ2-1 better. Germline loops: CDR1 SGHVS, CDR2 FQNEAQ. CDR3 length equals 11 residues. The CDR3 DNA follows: TGTGCCAGCAGCCCTATTACAGACCAGTTCTTC. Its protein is CASSPITDQFF.

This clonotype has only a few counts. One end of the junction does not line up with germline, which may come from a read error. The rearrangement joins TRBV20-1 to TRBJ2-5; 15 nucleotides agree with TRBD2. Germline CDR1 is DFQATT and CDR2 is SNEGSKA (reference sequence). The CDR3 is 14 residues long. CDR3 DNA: TGCAGTGCTACAACTGGGACTAGCGGGAGGCCCCCGTTCTTC. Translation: CSATTGTSGRPPFF.

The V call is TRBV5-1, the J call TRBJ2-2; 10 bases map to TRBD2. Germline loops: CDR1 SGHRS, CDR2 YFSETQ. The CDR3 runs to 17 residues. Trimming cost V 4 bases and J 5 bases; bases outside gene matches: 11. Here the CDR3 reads CASSVQAGGTGTGELFF. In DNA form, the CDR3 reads TGCGCCAGCAGCGTCCAAGCGGGAGGGACGGGTACCGGGGAGCTGTTTTTT.

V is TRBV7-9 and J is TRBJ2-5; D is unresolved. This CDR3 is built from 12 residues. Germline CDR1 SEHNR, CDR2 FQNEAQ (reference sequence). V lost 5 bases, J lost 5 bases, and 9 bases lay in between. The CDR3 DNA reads TGTGCCAGCAGCCCATATGTGGAGACCCAGTACTTC. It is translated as CASSPYVETQYF.

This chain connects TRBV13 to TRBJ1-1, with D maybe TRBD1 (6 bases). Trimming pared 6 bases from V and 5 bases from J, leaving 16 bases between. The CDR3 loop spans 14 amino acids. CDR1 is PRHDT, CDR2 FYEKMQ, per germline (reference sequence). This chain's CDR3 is CASREEEGGTEAFF. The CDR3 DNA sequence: TGTGCCAGCAGAGAGGAAGAGGGGGGAACTGAAGCTTTCTTT.

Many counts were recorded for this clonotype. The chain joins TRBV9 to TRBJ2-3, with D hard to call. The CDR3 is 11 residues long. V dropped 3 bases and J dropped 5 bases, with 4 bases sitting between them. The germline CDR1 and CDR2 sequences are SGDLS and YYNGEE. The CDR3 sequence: CASSGEDTQYF. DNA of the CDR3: TGTGCCAGCAGCGGGGAAGATACGCAGTATTTT.

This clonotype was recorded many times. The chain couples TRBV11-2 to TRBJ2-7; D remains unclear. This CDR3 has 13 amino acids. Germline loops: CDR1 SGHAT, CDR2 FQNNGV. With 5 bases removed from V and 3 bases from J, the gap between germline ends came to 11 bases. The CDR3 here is CASSPRNGYEQYF. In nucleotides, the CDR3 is TGTGCCAGCAGCCCCCGGAATGGCTACGAGCAGTACTTC. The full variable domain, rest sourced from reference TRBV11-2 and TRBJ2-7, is EAGVAQSPRYKIIEKRQSVAFWCNPISGHATLYWYQQILGQGPKLLIQFQNNGVVDDSQLPKDRFSAERLKGVDSTLKIQPAKLEDSAVYLCASSPRNGYEQYFGPGTRLTVT.

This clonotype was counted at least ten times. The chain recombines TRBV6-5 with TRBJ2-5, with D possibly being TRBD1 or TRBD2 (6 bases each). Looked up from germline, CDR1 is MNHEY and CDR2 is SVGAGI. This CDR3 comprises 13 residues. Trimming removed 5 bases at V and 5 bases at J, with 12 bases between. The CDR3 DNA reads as TGTGCCAGCAGTGCGGAGGGGGAGGAGACCCAGTACTTC. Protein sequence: CASSAEGEETQYF.

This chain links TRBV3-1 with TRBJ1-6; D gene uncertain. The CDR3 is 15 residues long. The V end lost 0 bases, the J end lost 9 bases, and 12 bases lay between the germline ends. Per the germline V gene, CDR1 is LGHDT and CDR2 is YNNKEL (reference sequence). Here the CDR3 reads CASSQDLGASSPLHF. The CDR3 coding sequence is TGTGCCAGCAGCCAAGATCTGGGTGCAAGTTCACCCCTCCACTTT.

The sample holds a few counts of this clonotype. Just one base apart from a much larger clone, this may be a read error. The CDR3 DNA sequence: TGTGCCAGCAGTTGCCGGGACGGCAACTATGGCTACACCTTC. Amino acids: CASSCRDGNYGYTF. This chain links TRBV6-5 with TRBJ1-2; D is perhaps TRBD1 (5 bases). The CDR3 has 14 residues. Germline CDR1 MNHEY, CDR2 SVGAGI. V was shortened by 4 bases and J by 2 bases, with 11 bases between the two germline ends.

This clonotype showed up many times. The CDR3: CASSAGGRAERKTQYF. For the CDR3, the DNA is TGTGCCAGTTCTGCTGGCGGGAGGGCCGAACGTAAGACCCAGTACTTC. V gene TRBV7-9 combines with J gene TRBJ2-5; TRBD2 aligns across 9 bases. This CDR3 comprises 16 residues. The V segment lost 9 bases and the J segment 6 bases; nucleotides outside the gene matches: 17. CDR1 and CDR2 from the germline V gene are SEHNR and FQNEAQ (reference sequence).

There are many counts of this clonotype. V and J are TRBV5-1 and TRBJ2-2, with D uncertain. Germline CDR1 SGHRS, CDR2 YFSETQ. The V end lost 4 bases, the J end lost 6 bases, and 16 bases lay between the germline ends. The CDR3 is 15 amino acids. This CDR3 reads CASSPGPGGSGELFF. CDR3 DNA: TGCGCCAGCAGCCCTGGGCCAGGCGGTTCCGGGGAGCTGTTTTTT. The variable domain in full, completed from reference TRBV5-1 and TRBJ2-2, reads KAGVTQTPRYLIKTRGQQVTLSCSPISGHRSVSWYQQTPGQGLQFLFEYFSETQRNKGNFPGRFSGRQFSNSRSEMNVSTLELGDSALYLCASSPGPGGSGELFFGEGSRLTVL.

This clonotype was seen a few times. The CDR3 region is CSARIDAYEQYF. The CDR3 DNA reads TGCAGTGCTAGAATAGACGCCTACGAGCAGTACTTC. The V call is TRBV20-1, the J call TRBJ2-7; D not certain. Trimming removed 2 bases from V and 2 bases from J, with 7 bases in between. Per germline, CDR1 DFQATT and CDR2 SNEGSKA (reference sequence). CDR3 size: 12 residues.

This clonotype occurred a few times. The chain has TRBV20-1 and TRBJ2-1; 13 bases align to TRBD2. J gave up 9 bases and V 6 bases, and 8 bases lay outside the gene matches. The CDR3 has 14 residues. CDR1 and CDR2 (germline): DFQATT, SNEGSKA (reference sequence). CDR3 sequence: CSAQGLAGLGEQFF. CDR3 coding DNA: TGCAGTGCCCAGGGACTAGCGGGATTGGGTGAGCAGTTCTTC.

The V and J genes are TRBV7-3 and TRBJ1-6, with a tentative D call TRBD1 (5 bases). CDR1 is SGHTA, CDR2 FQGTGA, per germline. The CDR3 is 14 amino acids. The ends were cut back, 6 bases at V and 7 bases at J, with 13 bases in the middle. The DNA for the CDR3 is TGTGCCAGCAGACCCGACAGTCCAAATTCACCCCTCCACTTT. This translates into CASRPDSPNSPLHF.

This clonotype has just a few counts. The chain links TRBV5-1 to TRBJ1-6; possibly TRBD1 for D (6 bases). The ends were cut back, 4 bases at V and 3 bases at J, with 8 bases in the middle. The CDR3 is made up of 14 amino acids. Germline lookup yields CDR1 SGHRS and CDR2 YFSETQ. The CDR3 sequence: CASSRDIYNSPLHF. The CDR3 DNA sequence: TGCGCCAGCAGCCGGGACATCTATAATTCACCCCTCCACTTT. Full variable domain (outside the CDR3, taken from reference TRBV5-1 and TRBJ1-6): KAGVTQTPRYLIKTRGQQVTLSCSPISGHRSVSWYQQTPGQGLQFLFEYFSETQRNKGNFPGRFSGRQFSNSRSEMNVSTLELGDSALYLCASSRDIYNSPLHFGNGTRLTVT.

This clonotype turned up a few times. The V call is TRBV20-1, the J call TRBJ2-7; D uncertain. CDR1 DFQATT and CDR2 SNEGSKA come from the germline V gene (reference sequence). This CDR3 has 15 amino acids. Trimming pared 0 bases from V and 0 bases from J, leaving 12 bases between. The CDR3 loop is CSARDLTASSYEQYF. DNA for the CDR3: TGCAGTGCTAGAGATCTTACCGCGAGCTCCTACGAGCAGTACTTC.

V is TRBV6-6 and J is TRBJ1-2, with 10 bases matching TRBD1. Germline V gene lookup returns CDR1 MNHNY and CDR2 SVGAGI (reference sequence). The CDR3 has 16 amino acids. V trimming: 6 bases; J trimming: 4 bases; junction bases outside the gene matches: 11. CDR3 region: CASSETPTGGIYGYTF. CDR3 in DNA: TGTGCCAGCAGCGAAACCCCGACAGGGGGCATCTATGGCTACACCTTC.

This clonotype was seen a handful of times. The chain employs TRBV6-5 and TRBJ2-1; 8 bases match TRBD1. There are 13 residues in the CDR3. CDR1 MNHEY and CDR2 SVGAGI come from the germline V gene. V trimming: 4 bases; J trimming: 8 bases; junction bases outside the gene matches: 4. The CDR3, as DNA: TGTGCCAGCAGTTCGGCAGGGGGCTATGAGCAGTTCTTC. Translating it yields CASSSAGGYEQFF.

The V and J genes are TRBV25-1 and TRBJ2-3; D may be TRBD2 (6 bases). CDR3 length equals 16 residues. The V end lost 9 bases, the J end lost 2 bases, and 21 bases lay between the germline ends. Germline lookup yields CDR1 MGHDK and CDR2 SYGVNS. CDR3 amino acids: CASATRELGLTDTQYF. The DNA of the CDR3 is TGTGCCAGTGCGACTAGGGAGCTGGGGCTCACAGATACGCAGTATTTT.

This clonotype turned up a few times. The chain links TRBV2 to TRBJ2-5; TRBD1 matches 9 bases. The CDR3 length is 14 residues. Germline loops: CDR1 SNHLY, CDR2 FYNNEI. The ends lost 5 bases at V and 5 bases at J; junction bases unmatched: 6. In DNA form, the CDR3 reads TGTGCCAGCAGTCGACAGGGGGTAGGGGAGACCCAGTACTTC. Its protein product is CASSRQGVGETQYF.